This TCR beta chain was observed in a study of monozygotic twins with inflammatory bowel disease. Study-wide points: Fewer shared clonotypes with others were found in IBD patients than in healthy twins, especially with disease activity.

Phlebotomy per donor yielded a single 2.5 ml blood sample. Via template switching, UMIs carrying a 6-nucleotide sample barcode were introduced. TCRdb reprocessed the 5' RACE reads and keeps a single row for each CDR3 protein, giving no DNA. This table holds 350,000 to 550,000 distinct CDR3 sequences. CDR1 and CDR2 (germline): GTSNPN, SVGIG (reference sequence). The CDR3 runs 13 residues. Concerning this clonotype: Its antigen is currently unknown.

This TCR was sampled from a human donor with ulcerative colitis or Crohn's disease, or a healthy co-twin of an affected twin (not recorded which). The sample comprised blood. This chain connects TRBV30 to TRBJ1-4; TCRdb outputs TRBD1, but without DNA this stays unchecked. The CDR3 protein is CAWSQGTAEKLFF. Variable domain in full (rest from reference TRBV30 and TRBJ1-4): SQTIHQWPATLVQPVGSPLSLECTVEGTSNPNLYWYRQAAGRGLQLLFYSVGIGQISSEVPQNLSASRPQDRQFILSSKKLLLSDSGFYLCAWSQGTAEKLFFGSGTQLSVL.